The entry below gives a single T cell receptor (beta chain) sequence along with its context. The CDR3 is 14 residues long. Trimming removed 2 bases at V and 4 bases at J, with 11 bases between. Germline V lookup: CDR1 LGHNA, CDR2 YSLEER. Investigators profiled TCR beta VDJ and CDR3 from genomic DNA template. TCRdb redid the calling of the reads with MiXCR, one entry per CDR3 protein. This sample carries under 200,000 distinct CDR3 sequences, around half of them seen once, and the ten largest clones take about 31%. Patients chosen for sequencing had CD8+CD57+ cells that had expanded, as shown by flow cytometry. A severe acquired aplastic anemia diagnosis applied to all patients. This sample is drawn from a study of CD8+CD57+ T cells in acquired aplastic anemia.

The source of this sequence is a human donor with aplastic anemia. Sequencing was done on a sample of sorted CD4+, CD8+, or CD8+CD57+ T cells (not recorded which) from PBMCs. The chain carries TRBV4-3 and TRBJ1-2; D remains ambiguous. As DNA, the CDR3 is TGCGCCAGCAGCCAAACCGGCAGTCCCTATGGCTACACCTTC. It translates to CASSQTGSPYGYTF.